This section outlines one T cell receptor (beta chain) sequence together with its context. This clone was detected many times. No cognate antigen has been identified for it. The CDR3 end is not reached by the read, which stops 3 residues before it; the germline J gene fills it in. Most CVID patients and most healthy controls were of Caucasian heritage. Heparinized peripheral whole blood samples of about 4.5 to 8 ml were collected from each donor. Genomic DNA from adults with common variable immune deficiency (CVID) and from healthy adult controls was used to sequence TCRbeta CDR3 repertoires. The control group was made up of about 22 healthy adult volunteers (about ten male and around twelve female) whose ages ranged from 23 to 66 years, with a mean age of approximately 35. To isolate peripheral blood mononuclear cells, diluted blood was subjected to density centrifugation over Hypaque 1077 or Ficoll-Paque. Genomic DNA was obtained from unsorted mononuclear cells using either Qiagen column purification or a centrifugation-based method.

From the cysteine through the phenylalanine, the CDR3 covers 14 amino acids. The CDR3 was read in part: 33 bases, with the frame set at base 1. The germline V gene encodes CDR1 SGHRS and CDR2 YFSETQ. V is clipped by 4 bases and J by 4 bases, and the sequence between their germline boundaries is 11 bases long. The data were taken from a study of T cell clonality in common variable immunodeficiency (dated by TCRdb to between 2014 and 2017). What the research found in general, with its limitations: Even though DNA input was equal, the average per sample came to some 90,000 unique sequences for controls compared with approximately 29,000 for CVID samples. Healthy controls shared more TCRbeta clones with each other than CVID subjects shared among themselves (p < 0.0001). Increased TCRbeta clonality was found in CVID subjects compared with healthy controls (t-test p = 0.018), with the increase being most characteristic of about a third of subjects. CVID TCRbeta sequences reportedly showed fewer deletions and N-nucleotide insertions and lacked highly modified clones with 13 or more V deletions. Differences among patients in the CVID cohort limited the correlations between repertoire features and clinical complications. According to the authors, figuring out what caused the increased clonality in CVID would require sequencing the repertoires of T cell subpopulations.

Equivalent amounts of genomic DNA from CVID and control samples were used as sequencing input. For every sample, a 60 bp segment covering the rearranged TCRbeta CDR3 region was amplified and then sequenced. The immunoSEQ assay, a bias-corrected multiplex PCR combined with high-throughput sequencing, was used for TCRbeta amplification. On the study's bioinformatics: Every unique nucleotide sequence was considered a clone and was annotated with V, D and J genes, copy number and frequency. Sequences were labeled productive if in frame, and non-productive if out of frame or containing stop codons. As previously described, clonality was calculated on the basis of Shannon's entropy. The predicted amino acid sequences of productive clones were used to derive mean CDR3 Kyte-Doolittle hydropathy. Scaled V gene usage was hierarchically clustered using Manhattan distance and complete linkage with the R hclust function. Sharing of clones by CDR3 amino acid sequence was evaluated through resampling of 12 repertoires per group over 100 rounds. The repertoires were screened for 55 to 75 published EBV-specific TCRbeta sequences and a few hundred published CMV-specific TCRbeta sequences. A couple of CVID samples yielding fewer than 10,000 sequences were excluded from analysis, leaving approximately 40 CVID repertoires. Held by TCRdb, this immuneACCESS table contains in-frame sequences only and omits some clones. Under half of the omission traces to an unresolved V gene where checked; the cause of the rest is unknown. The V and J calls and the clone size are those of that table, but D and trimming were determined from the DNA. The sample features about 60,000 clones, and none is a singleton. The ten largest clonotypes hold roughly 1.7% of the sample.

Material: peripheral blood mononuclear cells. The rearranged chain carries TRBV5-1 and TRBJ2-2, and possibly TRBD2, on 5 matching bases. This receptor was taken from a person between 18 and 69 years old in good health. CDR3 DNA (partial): TGCGCCAGCAGCCACGGCGAGGGCACCGGGGAG. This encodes CASSHGEGTGE. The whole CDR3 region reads CASSHGEGTGELFF. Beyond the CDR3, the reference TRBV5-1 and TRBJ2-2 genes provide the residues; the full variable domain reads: KAGVTQTPRYLIKTRGQQVTLSCSPISGHRSVSWYQQTPGQGLQFLFEYFSETQRNKGNFPGRFSGRQFSNSRSEMNVSTLELGDSALYLCASSHGEGTGELFFGEGSRLTVL.